The TCR beta chain described here comes from a study of cytomegalovirus exposure and HLA in healthy donors. For the study at large: Among the approximately 400 donors who were genotyped, roughly 76% fell in the genetic ancestry cluster that is associated with self-reported Caucasian donors.

Vbeta (60) and Jbeta (13) primers were used in the PCR. The method was immunoSEQ multiplex PCR; TCRdb's version includes in-frame clones alone and lacks a portion of them. This sample has more than 90,000 clones, with 60% to 80% found just once. This clonotype originated in a man aged 50 to 59 in good health and CMV-seropositive. Sequencing was performed on PBMCs.

Written as DNA, the CDR3 is TGTGCCAGCAGAAGTACAGGTACCTATGGCTACACCTTC. Residues: CASRSTGTYGYTF. The chain is built from TRBV28 and TRBJ1-2; a possible D gene is TRBD1 (5 bases). The CDR3 has 13 residues. CDR1 MDHEN and CDR2 SYDVKM come from the germline V gene. The V gene lost 6 bases and the J gene lost 4 bases, with 12 bases spanning the gap.